This is a list of T cell receptor beta chains from one sample in a study of regulatory T cells in long-lasting Graves disease. TCRdb itself ran the multiplex PCR reads through MiXCR, one entry per CDR3 protein. The data show around 450,000 distinct CDR3 sequences, over 14% seen once. The same data also contributed to another study, on T cells in Graves' hyperthyroidism and ophthalmopathy.

The specimen was peripheral blood mononuclear cells (PBMCs), collected at new diagnosis, from a patient treated with antithyroid drugs. These receptors came from a woman between 40 and 50 years old with Graves disease. Both conserved end residues are part of each CDR3. Each record gives: clone size, D gene, J gene, V gene, CDR3 DNA, CDR3 protein. D genes are given only for firm matches. The size field is filled for only some rows; it gives once, few, many or a size class.

size: NA; D: TRBD1; J: TRBJ1-1; V: TRBV6-4; DNA: TGTGCCAGCAGTGAAGAGACAGGGGGGACTGAAGCTTTCTTT; CDR3: CASSEETGGTEAFF
size: many; D: TRBD1; J: TRBJ1-6; V: TRBV27; DNA: TGTGCCACTTCGGGACAGGACAATTCACCCCTCCACTTT; CDR3: CATSGQDNSPLHF
size: few; D: NA; J: TRBJ2-7; V: TRBV27; DNA: TGTGCCAGCAGACCAGGTCCCGCCTACGAGCAGTACTTC; CDR3: CASRPGPAYEQYF
size: many; D: NA; J: TRBJ2-5; V: TRBV28; DNA: TGTGCCAGCAGTTTAGGGGGGAAAGATACTGAAGAGACCCAGTACTTC; CDR3: CASSLGGKDTEETQYF
size: many; D: TRBD2; J: TRBJ2-7; V: TRBV20-1; DNA: TGCAGTGCTGAACCGACGGGGGGGTACGAGCAGTACTTC; CDR3: CSAEPTGGYEQYF
size: NA; D: TRBD1; J: TRBJ1-2; V: TRBV9; DNA: TGTGCCAGCAGCGTAGGAGGTGAGGGACAGGGGTATGGCTACACCTTC; CDR3: CASSVGGEGQGYGYTF
size: many; D: NA; J: TRBJ1-2; V: TRBV2; DNA: TGTGCCAGCATGAGAGGCAGCCACTATGGCTACACCTTC; CDR3: CASMRGSHYGYTF
size: NA; D: NA; J: TRBJ1-5; V: TRBV7-9; DNA: TGTGCCAGCAGCTTATCGGACGGCGTGGGCAATCAGCCCCAGCATTTT; CDR3: CASSLSDGVGNQPQHF
size: NA; D: TRBD2; J: TRBJ2-2; V: TRBV2; DNA: TGTGCCAGCAGTGAAGATAGCGGGACCTCGAACACCGGGGAGCTGTTTTTT; CDR3: CASSEDSGTSNTGELFF
size: NA; D: TRBD1; J: TRBJ2-3; V: TRBV15; DNA: TGTGCCACCAGCCCCCGGACAGGGGGGGCAGATACGCAGTATTTT; CDR3: CATSPRTGGADTQYF
size: many; D: TRBD2; J: TRBJ2-1; V: TRBV27; DNA: TGTGCCAGCAGCCCCAGCACTAGCGGGCAGTTCTTC; CDR3: CASSPSTSGQFF
size: many; D: TRBD2; J: TRBJ2-7; V: TRBV28; DNA: TGTGCCAGCAGGACAGCGGGGGCCTACGAGCAGTACTTC; CDR3: CASRTAGAYEQYF
size: many; D: NA; J: TRBJ1-3; V: TRBV2; DNA: TGTGCCAGCAGTCCTGACGGACTTTCTGGAAACACCATATATTTT; CDR3: CASSPDGLSGNTIYF
size: few; D: NA; J: TRBJ1-1; V: TRBV20-1; DNA: TGCAGTGCTAGAGGGACAGCTTCTAACACTGAAGCTTTCTTT; CDR3: CSARGTASNTEAFF
size: many; D: NA; J: TRBJ2-7; V: TRBV7-2; DNA: TGTGCCAGCAGCTTAGACCCTACCGGGGGTTACGAGCAGTACTTC; CDR3: CASSLDPTGGYEQYF
size: many; D: NA; J: TRBJ2-5; V: TRBV30; DNA: TGTGCCTGGAGTAAGGCCCTCCGGGTCCGGGACCAAGAGACCCAGTACTTC; CDR3: CAWSKALRVRDQETQYF
size: few; D: NA; J: TRBJ2-3; V: TRBV19; DNA: TGTGCCAGTAACCCTAGGAGGGAACTCACAGATACGCAGTATTTT; CDR3: CASNPRRELTDTQYF
size: NA; D: TRBD1; J: TRBJ1-2; V: TRBV19; DNA: TGTGCCAGTAGTAGTTCCGGGACAGGGGGCCGTGGCTACACCTTC; CDR3: CASSSSGTGGRGYTF
size: many; D: NA; J: TRBJ1-6; V: TRBV27; DNA: TGTGCCAGCAGCCCAGGTGGGACTTATAATTCACCCCTCCACTTT; CDR3: CASSPGGTYNSPLHF
size: many; D: TRBD1; J: TRBJ2-5; V: TRBV10-3; DNA: TGTGCCATCAGTGAGTCGGGACAGCAGGAGACCCAGTACTTC; CDR3: CAISESGQQETQYF
size: NA; D: NA; J: TRBJ1-2; V: TRBV29-1; DNA: TGCAGCGTTGTGGATGGATTAGCAAACTATGGCTACACCTTC; CDR3: CSVVDGLANYGYTF
size: few; D: TRBD2; J: TRBJ2-7; V: TRBV7-2; DNA: TGTGCCAGCAGCCAGGGACTAACCCATTACGAGCAGTACTTC; CDR3: CASSQGLTHYEQYF
size: many; D: TRBD1; J: TRBJ2-1; V: TRBV29-1; DNA: TGCAGCGTTGAAGGTCAGGGGGCTCGGGGCAATGAGCAGTTCTTC; CDR3: CSVEGQGARGNEQFF
size: many; D: NA; J: TRBJ1-4; V: TRBV10-3; DNA: TGTGCCATCAGTGAGTCCCCCGGTCAGGGGACGACGAGTGAAAAACTGTTTTTT; CDR3: CAISESPGQGTTSEKLFF
size: many; D: NA; J: TRBJ2-5; V: TRBV19; DNA: TGTGCCAGTAGTATCCTAGCCGGAGGGGAGACCCAGTACTTC; CDR3: CASSILAGGETQYF
size: many; D: NA; J: TRBJ2-3; V: TRBV11-2; DNA: TGTGCCAGCAGCTTAGATCTGTTTGACAGGCTCACAGATACGCAGTATTTT; CDR3: CASSLDLFDRLTDTQYF
size: few; D: TRBD1; J: TRBJ2-3; V: TRBV10-3; DNA: TGTGCCATCAGTGAAGGGGACAGGGGATCAGATACGCAGTATTTT; CDR3: CAISEGDRGSDTQYF
size: NA; D: NA; J: TRBJ2-5; V: TRBV29-1; DNA: TGCAGCGTGCACAGGGGGTTACTAGCGGGAGAGACCCAGTACTTC; CDR3: CSVHRGLLAGETQYF
size: few; D: TRBD1; J: TRBJ1-1; V: TRBV27; DNA: TGTGCCAGCAGTTCACAGGGGGATGGTGAAGCTTTCTTT; CDR3: CASSSQGDGEAFF
size: NA; D: TRBD2; J: TRBJ2-1; V: TRBV3-1; DNA: TGTGCCAGCAGCCAAGTGGTAGCGGGAGGGCCGAAGAGCTCCTACAATGAGCAGTTCTTC; CDR3: CASSQVVAGGPKSSYNEQFF
size: NA; D: NA; J: TRBJ2-2; V: TRBV7-6; DNA: TGTGCCAGCAGCTTAACACCTAGTCCGAACACCGGGGAGCTGTTTTTT; CDR3: CASSLTPSPNTGELFF
size: few; D: TRBD1; J: TRBJ2-7; V: TRBV25-1; DNA: TGTGCCAGCAGCGATGTGAGACAGGGGGCTTACGAGCAGTACTTC; CDR3: CASSDVRQGAYEQYF
size: many; D: TRBD1; J: TRBJ1-2; V: TRBV7-2; DNA: TGTGCCAGCAGCTTAGGCGGAGACAGGGCGAAGGGCTACACCTTC; CDR3: CASSLGGDRAKGYTF
size: few; D: NA; J: TRBJ2-7; V: TRBV18; DNA: TGTGCCAGCTCACCGTTGGCGAACGAGCAGTACTTC; CDR3: CASSPLANEQYF
size: many; D: NA; J: TRBJ2-1; V: TRBV12-3/TRBV12-4; DNA: TGTGCCAGCAGCGCCTCTTTGGCGGACGATACTTTAGATGAGCAGTTCTTC; CDR3: CASSASLADDTLDEQFF
size: many; D: TRBD1; J: TRBJ2-2; V: TRBV28; DNA: TGTGCCAGCAGCCCGGGACAGGGGGTCGGGGAGCTGTTTTTT; CDR3: CASSPGQGVGELFF
size: many; D: NA; J: TRBJ2-5; V: TRBV6-1; DNA: TGTGCCAGCAAAACCCCACTAGTTTTGAAAGAGACCCAGTACTTC; CDR3: CASKTPLVLKETQYF
size: many; D: NA; J: TRBJ2-6; V: TRBV28; DNA: TGTGCCAGCAGTTTAATTCGAGGGGCTGGGGCCAACGTCCTGACTTTC; CDR3: CASSLIRGAGANVLTF
size: few; D: TRBD2; J: TRBJ2-1; V: TRBV10-3; DNA: TGTGCCATCAGTGACTGGACTAGCGGGAGAACCTACAATGAGCAGTTCTTC; CDR3: CAISDWTSGRTYNEQFF
size: NA; D: TRBD1; J: TRBJ2-7; V: TRBV2; DNA: TGTGCCAGCAGAAGGGGGGACAGGAGGTCCTACGAGCAGTACTTC; CDR3: CASRRGDRRSYEQYF
size: NA; D: TRBD1; J: TRBJ1-2; V: TRBV11-3; DNA: TGTGCCAGCAGCGCTTGGCGGGGACAGGGGCTGGGCTACACCTTC; CDR3: CASSAWRGQGLGYTF
size: many; D: TRBD1; J: TRBJ2-7; V: TRBV29-1; DNA: TGCAGCGTTGAAGATAGTAGGGACAGGGATTCCTACGAGCAGTACTTC; CDR3: CSVEDSRDRDSYEQYF
size: few; D: TRBD2; J: TRBJ2-7; V: TRBV6-2/TRBV6-3; DNA: TGTGCCAGCAGTGAAGCCGGTCTTGGGAGGGACGAGCAGTACTTC; CDR3: CASSEAGLGRDEQYF
size: NA; D: NA; J: TRBJ2-1; V: TRBV5-1; DNA: TGCGCCAGCAGCTTAAGGGGTATCAATGAGCAGTTCTTC; CDR3: CASSLRGINEQFF
size: many; D: NA; J: TRBJ2-5; V: TRBV6-1; DNA: TGTGCCAGCAGTGAATATAGTGGAGACTTGTGGAAGGAGACCCAGTACTTC; CDR3: CASSEYSGDLWKETQYF
size: few; D: TRBD1; J: TRBJ2-7; V: TRBV19; DNA: TGTGCCAGTAGAACTAGGACAGGGCCGTACGAGCAGTACTTC; CDR3: CASRTRTGPYEQYF
size: few; D: NA; J: TRBJ1-1; V: TRBV20-1; DNA: TGCAGTGCTAGTTCGCCGCAGGGAGCTTTCTTT; CDR3: CSASSPQGAFF
size: NA; D: NA; J: TRBJ1-4; V: TRBV7-8; DNA: TGTGCCAGCAGCCTAAGGGAGGGACTGGTATTGGTTTTT; CDR3: CASSLREGLVLVF
size: many; D: TRBD1; J: TRBJ1-1; V: TRBV7-9; DNA: TGTGCCAGCAGCCCGCCGGGCGGGACAGGGGACGCTGAAGCTTTCTTT; CDR3: CASSPPGGTGDAEAFF
size: many; D: NA; J: TRBJ1-1; V: TRBV18; DNA: TGTGCCAGCAGTCCCCTCGGACAGAACACTGAAGCTTTCTTT; CDR3: CASSPLGQNTEAFF
size: many; D: TRBD1; J: TRBJ2-7; V: TRBV6-1; DNA: TGTGCCAGCAGTAAGCCGACAGGGGTCCCTCTCGACGAGCAGTACTTC; CDR3: CASSKPTGVPLDEQYF
size: NA; D: TRBD2; J: TRBJ2-7; V: TRBV30; DNA: TGTGCCTGGAGTATTGGCGGGAGTCCGTCCGAGCAGTACTTC; CDR3: CAWSIGGSPSEQYF
size: NA; D: NA; J: TRBJ1-1; V: TRBV7-3; DNA: TGTGCCAGCAGCTTAGCGCTGACAGCCCTGCGGACTGAAGCTTTCTTT; CDR3: CASSLALTALRTEAFF
size: many; D: NA; J: TRBJ2-3; V: TRBV14; DNA: TGTGCCAGCAGCCAAGTTATAGGCAATACGCAGTATTTT; CDR3: CASSQVIGNTQYF
size: many; D: NA; J: TRBJ1-2; V: TRBV7-9; DNA: TGTGCCAGCAGCGCCGCCGACGGCCTCTATGGCTACACCTTC; CDR3: CASSAADGLYGYTF